This T cell receptor beta chain derives from a study of shared clonotypes between healthy human individuals. Trimming took off 6 bases at V and 2 bases at J, with 16 bases between the two ends. Germline V lookup: CDR1 MNHEY, CDR2 SVGAGI. The CDR3 is 15 amino acids. An approximately 200 ng quantity of DNA, roughly 29,000 T cell genomes, went into the sorted-subset replicate PCRs. Profiling relied on immunoSEQ multiplex PCR, and the TCRdb table lists in-frame clones only, not all of them. The table lists more than 2 million clones, about 94% of them singletons. Terminally differentiated effector memory CD45RA+ cells were excluded by CCR7 positive selection of CD45RO-negative cells.

What was sequenced was naive CD8+ T cells sorted from blood. This TCR derives from a man between 18 and 35 years old in good health. The chain employs TRBV6-5 and TRBJ2-5, with D unresolved. The CDR3 coding sequence is TGTGCCAGCAGACGACTGCGAGAGAAACAAGAGACCCAGTACTTC. This codes for CASRRLREKQETQYF.